Each of the 24 T cell receptor beta chains below was sequenced from the same sample in a study of blood T cell repertoires in COVID-19. Sequenced by immunoSEQ multiplex PCR; TCRdb stores in-frame clones only, minus some. Of some 250,000 clones in the sample, nearly 90% were seen once. The specimen was peripheral blood. The source of these receptors is a woman in her 30s with acute or convalescent COVID-19.

V is TRBV28 and J is TRBJ2-5; 7 bases are shared with TRBD1. Germline CDR1 and CDR2: MDHEN and SYDVKM. The CDR3 runs 15 residues. With V trimmed by 7 bases and J by 4 bases, 12 bases remained unmatched. CDR3 amino acids: CASTAPAGGRETQYF. The CDR3 region has the DNA TGTGCCAGCACCGCTCCGGCAGGGGGTCGAGAGACCCAGTACTTC.

This clone occurred a few times. The chain couples TRBV7-9 to TRBJ2-7; 13 positions match TRBD2. The CDR3 totals 17 residues. The germline CDR1 and CDR2 sequences are SEHNR and FQNEAQ (reference sequence). J was trimmed by 4 bases and V by 6 bases; bases with no gene match: 12. This CDR3 reads CASSFSGTSGVTYEQYF. In nucleotides, the CDR3 is TGTGCCAGCAGTTTCTCCGGGACTAGCGGGGTCACATACGAGCAGTACTTC.

The rearrangement uses TRBV5-6 and TRBJ1-3; maybe TRBD1 (6 bases). The germline V and J ends were trimmed by 4 bases and 0 bases, with 14 bases remaining between them. Germline CDR1 and CDR2: SGHDT and YYEEEE. This CDR3 spans 16 amino acids. Here the CDR3 reads CASSPTGRPSGNTIYF. The CDR3 DNA reads as TGTGCCAGCAGCCCCACAGGGAGACCCTCTGGAAACACCATATATTTT.

The CDR3 coding sequence is TGCAGCGTTGCGGGACTTGTCTCCTACGAGCAGTACTTC. Residues: CSVAGLVSYEQYF. The chain has TRBV29-1 and TRBJ2-7, with D possibly TRBD2 on 6 matching bases. Germline V gene sequence: CDR1 SQVTM, CDR2 ANQGSEA. The germline V and J ends were trimmed by 4 bases and 0 bases, with 10 bases remaining between them. This CDR3 has 13 amino acids.

V usage is TRBV4-3 and J usage is TRBJ2-7; 9 bases align to TRBD2. V lost 1 base, J lost 4 bases, and 11 bases stayed unmatched. Germline CDR1 LGHNA, CDR2 YSLEER. The CDR3 is 17 amino acids. CDR3 nucleotide sequence: TGCGCCAGCAGCCAAGGGGACGGGGCTAGCGGGACTTACGAGCAGTACTTC. It translates to CASSQGDGASGTYEQYF.

The J gene is TRBJ2-2, the V gene TRBV19; TRBD2 is a possible D gene (5 bases). This CDR3 contains 14 residues. The germline CDR1 and CDR2 sequences are LNHDA and SQIVND (reference sequence). V lost 7 bases and J lost 4, with 13 bases in between. CDR3 sequence (DNA): TGTGCCAGTACCATCCGGGGTACCACCGGGGAGCTGTTTTTT. This encodes CASTIRGTTGELFF.

The genes are TRBV6-5 and TRBJ2-3; D perhaps matches TRBD1 (6 bases). Looked up from germline, CDR1 is MNHEY and CDR2 is SVGAGI. V shed 6 bases and J shed 4 bases, with 11 bases lying between them. The CDR3 contains 13 residues. For the CDR3, the DNA is TGTGCCAGCAGCCGTGGGGGCCCAGATACGCAGTATTTT. Protein product: CASSRGGPDTQYF.

The chain carries TRBV9 and TRBJ2-3, with 11 bases matching TRBD1. Germline V gene sequence: CDR1 SGDLS, CDR2 YYNGEE. V shed 5 bases and J 1 base; nucleotides not matched to a gene: 12. This CDR3 has 18 amino acids. The CDR3 sequence is CASSVGQGALRGTDTQYF. The CDR3 nucleotides are TGTGCCAGCAGTGTTGGACAGGGGGCGCTTCGGGGCACAGATACGCAGTATTTT.

The chain links TRBV6-2 or TRBV6-3 to TRBJ2-1; tentative D call: TRBD1 (5 bases). V was cut by 0 bases and J by 6 bases, with 9 bases left in between. Germline V gene data show CDR1 as MNHEY and CDR2 as SVGEGT. This CDR3 is 14 amino acids long. This chain's CDR3 is CASSYSNQGNEQFF. DNA for the CDR3: TGTGCCAGCAGTTACTCGAACCAGGGCAATGAGCAGTTCTTC.

This chain joins TRBV19 and TRBJ2-1; 7 nucleotides line up with TRBD2. Trimming removed 7 bases from V and 0 bases from J; junction bases left unmatched: 6. Germline values: CDR1 LNHDA, CDR2 SQIVND (reference sequence). This CDR3 contains 15 residues. CDR3 DNA sequence: TGTGCCAGTAAAGTGGGAGGGGCCTCCTACAATGAGCAGTTCTTC. Protein product: CASKVGGASYNEQFF.

This clone was counted a single time. This chain joins TRBV19 and TRBJ1-5; tentatively, D is TRBD1 (5 bases). Trimming left V 9 bases short and J 4 bases short, with 13 bases between. The CDR3 is 13 amino acids. CDR1 and CDR2 (germline): LNHDA, SQIVND (reference sequence). CDR3 DNA: TGTGCCAGCCAGGGTATACGGAATCAGCCCCAGCATTTT. Its protein is CASQGIRNQPQHF.

This rearrangement joins TRBV7-2 to TRBJ1-3; the D is unclear. V lost 1 base, J lost 0 bases, and 7 bases lay in between. This CDR3 spans 15 amino acids. Per the germline V gene, CDR1 is SGHTA and CDR2 is FQGNSA. The CDR3 DNA reads as TGTGCCAGCAGCTTAGTTCACAGCTCTGGAAACACCATATATTTT. It specifies CASSLVHSSGNTIYF.

V and J are TRBV6-6 and TRBJ1-2; D is uncertain. Germline V gene sequence: CDR1 MNHNY, CDR2 SVGAGI (reference sequence). The CDR3 extends over 13 amino acids. The V gene lost 6 bases and the J gene lost 8 bases, with 16 bases spanning the gap. CDR3 region: CASSPSSLEGYTF. DNA of the CDR3: TGTGCCAGCAGCCCCAGTTCTCTTGAAGGCTACACCTTC.

The rearrangement uses TRBV27 and TRBJ2-1, with 7 bases lining up with TRBD2. The CDR3 runs to 16 residues. Germline V lookup: CDR1 MNHEY, CDR2 SMNVEV (reference sequence). With V trimmed by 6 bases and J by 3 bases, 11 bases remained unmatched. CDR3 nucleotides: TGTGCCAGCAGCGTGACACTAGCGCAATTCTACAATGAGCAGTTCTTC. Encoded protein: CASSVTLAQFYNEQFF.

The V call is TRBV13, the J call TRBJ2-5; 12 bases are shared with TRBD1. The CDR3 sequence is 16 residues long. After removal of 0 bases from V and 5 bases from J, the junction contained 4 bases not matched to a gene. CDR1 is PRHDT and CDR2 is FYEKMQ in the germline V gene (reference sequence). CDR3 loop: CASSLGGTGGVETQYF. For the CDR3, the DNA is TGTGCCAGCAGCTTAGGAGGGACAGGGGGCGTTGAGACCCAGTACTTC.

V gene TRBV10-3 combines with J gene TRBJ2-1; no definite D call. Germline CDR1 is ENHRY and CDR2 is SYGVKD. Trimming removed 0 bases from V and 0 bases from J, with 9 bases in between. The CDR3 loop spans 16 amino acids. CDR3: CAISESRQTSYNEQFF. DNA of the CDR3: TGTGCCATCAGTGAGTCGAGGCAGACCTCCTACAATGAGCAGTTCTTC.

The gene calls are TRBV18 and TRBJ2-5; TRBD2 matches 7 bases. CDR1 and CDR2 (germline): KGHSH, LQKENI. The V segment lost 4 bases and the J segment 4 bases; nucleotides outside the gene matches: 6. This CDR3 comprises 14 residues. Written as DNA, the CDR3 is TGTGCCAGCTCACAACCGACTAGCAGAGAGACCCAGTACTTC. This translates into CASSQPTSRETQYF.

The V and J genes are TRBV2 and TRBJ2-5; tentative D call: TRBD2 (5 bases). V gave up 0 bases and J gave up 4 bases, with 12 bases separating them. Germline V CDR1 and CDR2: SNHLY, FYNNEI. This CDR3 contains 15 residues. DNA of the CDR3: TGTGCCAGCAGTGAAGCTGGCAGCGGAGGAGAGACCCAGTACTTC. It is translated as CASSEAGSGGETQYF. The complete variable domain, with remaining parts taken from reference TRBV2 and TRBJ2-5, reads EPEVTQTPSHQVTQMGQEVILRCVPISNHLYFYWYRQILGQKVEFLVSFYNNEISEKSEIFDDQFSVERPDGSNFTLKIRSTKLEDSAMYFCASSEAGSGGETQYFGPGTRLLVL.

CDR3 DNA sequence: TGTGCCAGCAGTGAAGCGGATAGGGGGCCATTCTATGGCTACACCTTC. Protein: CASSEADRGPFYGYTF. The chain has TRBV6-1 and TRBJ1-2, with TRBD1 matching 7 bases. With V trimmed by 0 bases and J by 4 bases, 8 bases remained unmatched. Germline lookup yields CDR1 MNHNS and CDR2 SASEGT. The CDR3 contains 16 residues.

This sequence joins TRBV4-3 and TRBJ2-4; a weak D match, TRBD1 (6 bases). Trimming pared 1 base from V and 0 bases from J, leaving 13 bases between. The CDR3 loop spans 17 amino acids. The V gene's germline CDR1 is LGHNA and CDR2 YSLEER. The CDR3 region is CASSQGLDSLAKNIQYF. The CDR3 DNA follows: TGCGCCAGCAGCCAAGGGTTGGACAGCTTAGCCAAAAACATTCAGTACTTC.

The rearrangement links TRBV2 to TRBJ2-5; D possibly corresponds to TRBD2 (6 bases). The V end was cut by 7 bases, the J end by 5 bases, with 14 bases between. Per the germline V gene, CDR1 is SNHLY and CDR2 is FYNNEI. There are 13 residues in the CDR3. This CDR3 reads CASKREEGETQYF. CDR3 nucleotides: TGTGCCAGCAAGAGGGAGGAGGGGGAGACCCAGTACTTC.

This clone was counted once. As DNA, the CDR3 is TGTGCCAGCAGGCAGGGGGGCTATGGCTACACCTTC. As protein: CASRQGGYGYTF. The chain carries TRBV7-9 and TRBJ1-2, with 7 bases identical to TRBD1. Germline values: CDR1 SEHNR, CDR2 FQNEAQ (reference sequence). This CDR3 spans 12 amino acids. V trimming: 6 bases; J trimming: 4 bases; junction bases outside the gene matches: 2.

V is TRBV30 and J is TRBJ1-2; the match to TRBD1 covers 10 bases. The germline V gene encodes CDR1 GTSNPN and CDR2 SVGIG (reference sequence). The ends lost 8 bases at V and 7 bases at J; junction bases unmatched: 7. The CDR3 loop spans 12 amino acids. CDR3 residues: CAGGQGYSGYTF. The CDR3 bases are TGTGCCGGGGGACAGGGGTATAGTGGCTACACCTTC.

V gene TRBV5-1 combines with J gene TRBJ2-2, with 8 bases lining up with TRBD1. J gave up 5 bases and V 4 bases, and 10 bases lay outside the gene matches. This CDR3 has 16 amino acids. CDR1 SGHRS and CDR2 YFSETQ come from the germline V gene. DNA of the CDR3: TGCGCCAGCAGCGCACCCGGACAGGGAAAGACCGGGGAGCTGTTTTTT. It specifies CASSAPGQGKTGELFF.